This passage covers 20 T cell receptor beta chains from one sample sequenced in a study of blood T cells in healthy people across ages. With a J-beta primer mix and a sample-barcoded 5' primer, a second PCR ran about 7 to 12 cycles. MiXCR, applied by TCRdb to the 5' RACE reads, yields one record per CDR3 protein. Of some 1,500,000 distinct CDR3 sequences detected, about 42% appear once; the ten largest clones hold approximately 4%. Sequenced material: blood. The receptors originated from a woman under 30 in good health.

The genes are TRBV30 and TRBJ1-2, with no clear D. Trimming removed 3 bases at V and 0 bases at J, with 11 bases between. Germline V gives CDR1 GTSNPN, CDR2 SVGIG (reference sequence). CDR3 length equals 14 residues. The CDR3 sequence is CAWRFGSSNYGYTF. Here the CDR3 DNA reads TGTGCCTGGAGGTTCGGCAGCTCTAACTATGGCTACACCTTC.

This clonotype was detected many times. The chain employs TRBV7-2 and TRBJ2-3; D not resolved. This CDR3 spans 12 amino acids. CDR1 is SGHTA and CDR2 is FQGNSA in the germline V gene. V gave up 0 bases and J gave up 8 bases, with 6 bases separating them. The CDR3 sequence is CASSLAGFTQYF. Written as DNA, the CDR3 is TGTGCCAGCAGCTTAGCTGGGTTTACGCAGTATTTT.

This clonotype was detected only a few times. The chain employs TRBV2 and TRBJ2-1; maybe TRBD1 (5 bases). Germline CDR1 SNHLY, CDR2 FYNNEI. There are 13 residues in the CDR3. CDR3 coding DNA: TGTGGCATCAGGGTCCTTAGGGCAGGTGAGCAGTTCTTC. This codes for CGIRVLRAGEQFF.

The chain joins TRBV5-5 to TRBJ2-1, with 9 positions matching TRBD1. The V segment lost 3 bases and the J segment 6 bases; nucleotides outside the gene matches: 13. The CDR3 is 17 amino acids. Germline V lookup: CDR1 SGHKS, CDR2 YYEKEE (reference sequence). CDR3 loop: CASSSTGGTGLTNEQFF. The CDR3 coding sequence is TGTGCCAGCAGCTCCACTGGGGGGACAGGGTTGACCAATGAGCAGTTCTTC.

In its sample, this clonotype was seen a few times. The chain joins TRBV5-1 to TRBJ2-4; 12 bases line up with TRBD2. In germline, CDR1 is SGHRS, CDR2 YFSETQ. V lost 0 bases, J lost 8 bases, and 9 bases stayed unmatched. The CDR3 is 17 amino acids. The CDR3 sequence: CASSLGLAGAGLDIQYF. CDR3 in DNA: TGCGCCAGCAGCTTGGGACTAGCGGGGGCCGGTTTGGACATTCAGTACTTC.

Only a few counts were recorded for this clonotype. The J gene is TRBJ2-7, the V gene TRBV4-3; 9 bases map to TRBD1. The V gene's germline CDR1 is LGHNA and CDR2 YSLEER. The length of the CDR3 is 16 residues. After removal of 4 bases from V and 6 bases from J, the junction contained 13 bases not matched to a gene. The CDR3 sequence: CASSPLAGQGKGEQYF. CDR3 nucleotide sequence: TGCGCCAGCAGCCCCCTTGCGGGACAGGGTAAAGGCGAGCAGTACTTC.

The V call is TRBV12-3 or TRBV12-4, the J call TRBJ1-1, with D hard to call. V shed 2 bases and J shed 6 bases, with 10 bases lying between them. The length of the CDR3 is 13 residues. As DNA, the CDR3 is TGTGCCAGCAGTTTAATACAGCGATCTGAAGCTTTCTTT. Protein product: CASSLIQRSEAFF.

The chain uses TRBV4-1 and TRBJ2-2, with 8 positions matching TRBD1. The germline CDR1 and CDR2 sequences are MGHRA and YSYEKL. Unmatched junction bases numbered 11, after V lost 2 bases and J lost 0 bases. This CDR3 is 19 amino acids long. The CDR3 here is CASSQRRGRQGPNTGELFF. The CDR3 DNA reads as TGCGCCAGCAGCCAAAGAAGGGGTAGACAGGGGCCGAACACCGGGGAGCTGTTTTTT.

The V call is TRBV6-5, the J call TRBJ2-1, with 9 bases identical to TRBD1. CDR1 is MNHEY, CDR2 SVGAGI, per germline. With V trimmed by 3 bases and J by 4 bases, 4 bases remained unmatched. The CDR3 runs to 15 residues. CDR3 sequence: CASSYETGGYNEQFF. In DNA form, the CDR3 reads TGTGCCAGCAGTTATGAGACAGGGGGTTACAATGAGCAGTTCTTC.

Notes on this clonotype: This may be a read error, as it is one base from a much larger clone. The chain joins TRBV10-3 to TRBJ2-1; D possibly corresponds to TRBD1 (6 bases). Near its end, the DNA agrees better with TRBJ2-7, so the J call may be wrong. The CDR3 is made up of 17 amino acids. The germline gives CDR1 ENHRY, CDR2 SYGVKD. Here the CDR3 DNA reads TGTGCCATCAGTGAGTCAACAGGGAAAGGATCCTACAATGAGCAGTACTTC. It specifies CAISESTGKGSYNEQYF.

This clonotype has only a few counts. The J gene is TRBJ2-2, the V gene TRBV7-6; 7 bases map to TRBD1. The CDR3 is made up of 15 amino acids. V shed 4 bases and J 4 bases; nucleotides not matched to a gene: 6. CDR1 is SGHVS, CDR2 FNYEAQ, per germline. DNA of the CDR3: TGTGCCAGCAGCTCCAGACAGGGTTCCACCGGGGAGCTGTTTTTT. This encodes CASSSRQGSTGELFF.

The genes are TRBV3-1 and TRBJ2-2; 10 bases are shared with TRBD2. Germline CDR1 is LGHDT and CDR2 is YNNKEL (reference sequence). CDR3 size: 15 residues. V shed 6 bases, J shed 3 bases, and the junction held 4 bases outside the gene matches. The CDR3: CASRLAGDYTGELFF. The CDR3 DNA reads TGTGCCAGCAGGCTAGCGGGAGACTACACCGGGGAGCTGTTTTTT.

In DNA, the CDR3 is TGCAGTGCCAGTGGGACTAGCGGGAGGTTGCCCTACGAGCAGTACTTC. Its protein product is CSASGTSGRLPYEQYF. The chain carries TRBV20-1 and TRBJ2-7; 15 nucleotides agree with TRBD2. J lost 2 bases, V lost 6 bases, and 8 bases had no gene match. This CDR3 contains 16 residues. Germline CDR1 reads DFQATT; CDR2 reads SNEGSKA (reference sequence).

This chain uses TRBV9 with TRBJ2-1, with D possibly being TRBD1 (6 bases). Per germline, CDR1 SGDLS and CDR2 YYNGEE. The CDR3 totals 13 residues. Trimming cost V 3 bases and J 9 bases, with 13 bases left between them. CDR3 region: CASSATGFGEQFF. The CDR3 DNA follows: TGTGCCAGCAGCGCCACAGGGTTCGGTGAGCAGTTCTTC. The whole variable domain, filled in from reference TRBV9 and TRBJ2-1, reads DSGVTQTPKHLITATGQRVTLRCSPRSGDLSVYWYQQSLDQGLQFLIQYYNGEERAKGNILERFSAQQFPDLHSELNLSSLELGDSALYFCASSATGFGEQFFGPGTRLTVL.

This sequence joins TRBV12-3 or TRBV12-4 and TRBJ2-1, with a possible D match to TRBD2 (6 bases). The ends were cut back, 5 bases at V and 7 bases at J, with 12 bases in the middle. The CDR3 sequence is 13 residues long. The CDR3 sequence: CASSDTGVNEQFF. DNA for the CDR3: TGTGCCAGCAGTGATACGGGGGTTAATGAGCAGTTCTTC.

The chain couples TRBV5-1 to TRBJ2-5; 9 nucleotides match TRBD1. CDR3 length: 17 residues. V lost 0 bases and J lost 11; bases outside the gene matches: 17. Germline loops: CDR1 SGHRS, CDR2 YFSETQ. This CDR3 is CASSLGLRDRVLNEQYF. CDR3 bases: TGCGCCAGCAGCTTGGGCCTCCGGGACAGGGTCCTCAATGAGCAGTACTTC.

This clonotype has more than one count but fewer than ten. This chain links TRBV7-9 with TRBJ2-5; perhaps TRBD2 as D (5 bases). Trimming pared 8 bases from V and 0 bases from J, leaving 7 bases between. The CDR3 runs to 12 residues. In germline, CDR1 is SEHNR, CDR2 FQNEAQ (reference sequence). CDR3 DNA sequence: TGTGCCAGCCAGGAGGACCAAGAGACCCAGTACTTC. This sequence encodes CASQEDQETQYF.

The rearrangement joins TRBV29-1 to TRBJ1-2, with D perhaps TRBD1 (5 bases). Germline V CDR1 and CDR2: SQVTM, ANQGSEA. This CDR3 is 12 amino acids long. V was clipped by 4 bases and J by 7 bases, with 13 bases between them. The CDR3 coding sequence is TGCAGCGTTGGGGGGAACATTCTTGGCTACACCTTC. It yields the protein CSVGGNILGYTF.

V is TRBV27 and J is TRBJ1-5; 8 bases align to TRBD1. Losses at the gene ends were 6 bases for V and 6 bases for J; bases not matched to a gene: 7. Germline CDR1 and CDR2: MNHEY and SMNVEV (reference sequence). The CDR3 is 14 amino acids. The DNA for the CDR3 is TGTGCCAGCAGCCCCGCCGGGACAGGTCAGCCCCAGCATTTT. This translates into CASSPAGTGQPQHF.

This clonotype was counted between two and nine times. The V and J genes are TRBV6-2 or TRBV6-3 and TRBJ1-3; D is uncertain. Germline CDR1 is MNHEY and CDR2 is SVGEGT. The CDR3 consists of 12 residues. Trimming cost V 6 bases and J 0 bases, with 3 bases left between them. The CDR3 region is CASRRSGNTIYF. CDR3 coding DNA: TGTGCCAGCAGACGCTCTGGAAACACCATATATTTT.